The rows below give T cell receptor beta chains drawn from one sample of a study of cytomegalovirus exposure and HLA in healthy donors. Profiling relied on immunoSEQ multiplex PCR, and the TCRdb table lists in-frame clones only, not all of them. The listing contains about 130,000 clones. The sample comprised PBMCs. Receptors were obtained from a man aged 25-45 years in good health and CMV-seronegative. CDR3s include the opening cysteine and the closing phenylalanine or tryptophan. D genes are given only for firm matches.

D gene: TRBD2
J gene: TRBJ2-1
V gene: TRBV4-1
CDR3 protein: CASSQGQLAEYNEQFF
CDR3 DNA: TGCGCCAGCAGCCAAGGGCAACTAGCGGAATACAATGAGCAGTTCTTC

D gene: -
J gene: TRBJ2-2
V gene: TRBV9
CDR3 protein: CASSVTAGTNTGELFF
CDR3 DNA: TGTGCCAGCAGCGTGACGGCGGGAACGAACACCGGGGAGCTGTTTTTT

D gene: -
J gene: TRBJ1-4
V gene: TRBV15
CDR3 protein: CATSREVEGEKLFF
CDR3 DNA: TGTGCCACCAGCAGGGAGGTCGAGGGAGAAAAACTGTTTTTT

D gene: -
J gene: TRBJ1-1
V gene: TRBV20-1
CDR3 protein: CSATVHTEAFF
CDR3 DNA: TGCAGTGCCACGGTACACACTGAAGCTTTCTTT

D gene: TRBD1
J gene: TRBJ2-7
V gene: TRBV30
CDR3 protein: CAWSFGTGTAYEQYF
CDR3 DNA: TGTGCCTGGAGTTTTGGGACAGGGACAGCCTACGAGCAGTACTTC

D gene: -
J gene: TRBJ1-2
V gene: TRBV30
CDR3 protein: CAWSVQVFYGYTF
CDR3 DNA: TGTGCCTGGAGTGTACAAGTATTCTATGGCTACACCTTC

D gene: TRBD2
J gene: TRBJ2-2
V gene: TRBV6-5
CDR3 protein: CASSISGSPSGELFF
CDR3 DNA: TGTGCCAGCAGTATTAGCGGGAGCCCATCGGGGGAGCTGTTTTTT

D gene: -
J gene: TRBJ2-1
V gene: TRBV11-2
CDR3 protein: CASQEAAYPVDYNEQFF
CDR3 DNA: TGTGCCAGCCAGGAAGCGGCTTACCCAGTAGACTACAATGAGCAGTTCTTC

D gene: TRBD2
J gene: TRBJ2-1
V gene: TRBV5-1
CDR3 protein: CASSRGGASGNNEQFF
CDR3 DNA: TGCGCCAGCAGCCGGGGTGGGGCTAGCGGAAACAATGAGCAGTTCTTC

D gene: -
J gene: TRBJ2-5
V gene: TRBV28
CDR3 protein: CASSLVGLEAETQYF
CDR3 DNA: TGTGCCAGCAGTTTAGTGGGTCTGGAGGCAGAGACCCAGTACTTC

D gene: TRBD1
J gene: TRBJ2-3
V gene: TRBV4-1
CDR3 protein: CASSQPTGNFPDTQYF
CDR3 DNA: TGCGCCAGCAGCCAGCCGACAGGGAACTTCCCAGATACGCAGTATTTT